One sample yielded the 14 T cell receptor beta chains listed below, sequenced in a study of shared clonotypes between healthy human individuals. Produced via immunoSEQ multiplex PCR; TCRdb's table is partial and in-frame only. The sample carries some 2,000,000 clones, about 95% recorded once. Sequenced sample: naive CD4+ T cells sorted from blood. Subset defined: CD45RA+ positively selected. These receptors all stem from a man aged 18-30 years in good health.

This chain joins TRBV10-1 and TRBJ2-1; D is possibly TRBD1 (6 bases). Per the germline V gene, CDR1 is WNHNN and CDR2 is SYGVQD (reference sequence). This CDR3 contains 15 residues. Trimming took off 5 bases at V and 3 bases at J, with 14 bases between the two ends. In nucleotides, the CDR3 is TGCGCCAGCAGTCCAGCCGGGACAAGCTACAATGAGCAGTTCTTC. Amino acids: CASSPAGTSYNEQFF.

At least ten counts were recorded for this clone. In the same sample, other DNA sequences code for this CDR3. The chain is built from TRBV10-3 and TRBJ1-2; possibly TRBD1 for D (5 bases). The length of the CDR3 is 13 residues. Germline V gene data show CDR1 as ENHRY and CDR2 as SYGVKD. With 3 bases removed from V and 2 bases from J, the gap between germline ends came to 7 bases. CDR3 in amino acids: CAISDGQNYGYTF. CDR3 nucleotides: TGTGCCATCAGTGATGGACAAAACTATGGCTACACCTTC.

This chain links TRBV5-1 with TRBJ1-6, with 8 bases matching TRBD1. Unmatched junction bases numbered 8, after V lost 0 bases and J lost 0 bases. Germline assignment: CDR1 SGHRS and CDR2 YFSETQ. This CDR3 spans 19 amino acids. CDR3 loop: CASSLGDRTSFSYNSPLHF. The CDR3 DNA is TGCGCCAGCAGCTTGGGGGACAGGACTTCTTTCTCCTATAATTCACCCCTCCACTTT.

The chain links TRBV10-3 to TRBJ2-3; 8 bases are a match to TRBD1. The germline gives CDR1 ENHRY, CDR2 SYGVKD. This CDR3 spans 14 amino acids. The junction had 3 bases not matched to a gene; V was cut back by 5 bases and J by 2 bases. The CDR3 DNA sequence: TGTGCCATCAGTCAGGACAGGGTCACAGATACGCAGTATTTT. Translated, it gives CAISQDRVTDTQYF.

This clone occurred once. The chain uses TRBV5-1 and TRBJ1-4; D unclear. Between the trimmed V and J ends, which lost 4 bases and 0 bases, there was a span of 10 bases. CDR1 and CDR2 (germline): SGHRS, YFSETQ. The CDR3 consists of 15 residues. CDR3: CASSTDGATNEKLFF. For the CDR3, the DNA is TGCGCCAGCAGCACGGACGGTGCAACTAATGAAAAACTGTTTTTT.

The chain uses TRBV5-1 and TRBJ1-4; 9 positions match TRBD1. Germline V gene data show CDR1 as SGHRS and CDR2 as YFSETQ. The CDR3 covers 15 residues. Trimming cost V 4 bases and J 3 bases; bases outside gene matches: 4. CDR3 sequence (DNA): TGCGCCAGCAGCAGGGGACAGGGCCCTAATGAAAAACTGTTTTTT. As protein: CASSRGQGPNEKLFF.

The chain couples TRBV5-1 to TRBJ1-1; weak D call: TRBD1 (5 bases). Germline loops: CDR1 SGHRS, CDR2 YFSETQ. The CDR3 is made up of 15 amino acids. Trimming shortened V by 4 bases and J by 2 bases, and 15 bases separated the two germline ends. CDR3 amino acids: CASSVPTDPNTEAFF. The CDR3 nucleotides are TGCGCCAGCAGCGTACCGACAGACCCTAACACTGAAGCTTTCTTT.

This chain links TRBV18 with TRBJ2-7; the match to TRBD1 covers 9 bases. The J segment lost 3 bases and the V segment lost 3 bases, leaving 9 bases of the junction unmatched. CDR1 is KGHSH and CDR2 is LQKENI in the germline V gene. This CDR3 has 16 residues. The CDR3 DNA follows: TGTGCCAGCTCACCGTTAGGGACAGGGTTTATCTACGAGCAGTACTTC. Its translation is CASSPLGTGFIYEQYF. Full variable domain (remainder filled in from reference TRBV18 and TRBJ2-7): NAGVMQNPRHLVRRRGQEARLRCSPMKGHSHVYWYRQLPEEGLKFMVYLQKENIIDESGMPKERFSAEFPKEGPSILRIQQVVRGDSAAYFCASSPLGTGFIYEQYFGPGTRLTVT.

This clone was seen only once. The chain couples TRBV19 to TRBJ1-3; D not certain. There are 14 residues in the CDR3. Trimming cost V 5 bases and J 1 base, with 9 bases left between them. Germline V CDR1 and CDR2: LNHDA, SQIVND (reference sequence). CDR3 region: CASSLFRSGNTIYF. The CDR3 DNA sequence: TGTGCCAGTAGTCTTTTCCGGTCTGGAAACACCATATATTTT.

The gene calls are TRBV28 and TRBJ2-2, with a tentative D call TRBD1 (6 bases). CDR3 length: 11 amino acids. The germline V gene encodes CDR1 MDHEN and CDR2 SYDVKM. V shed 7 bases and J shed 7 bases, with 7 bases lying between them. The CDR3 sequence: CASKGGGELFF. The CDR3 bases are TGTGCCAGCAAAGGGGGCGGGGAGCTGTTTTTT.

As regards this clone: Other nucleotide sequences in the sample specify the same CDR3. The chain joins TRBV5-1 to TRBJ2-7; a possible D gene is TRBD1 (6 bases). Trimming took 3 bases from V and 2 from J, leaving 9 bases between them. The germline CDR1 and CDR2 sequences are SGHRS and YFSETQ. This CDR3 comprises 13 residues. The CDR3 is CASSWGPTYEQYF. The CDR3 DNA is TGCGCCAGCAGCTGGGGGCCTACCTACGAGCAGTACTTC.

V and J are TRBV5-1 and TRBJ1-4; D ambiguous. Germline V gene lookup returns CDR1 SGHRS and CDR2 YFSETQ. The length of the CDR3 is 16 residues. The CDR3 nucleotides are TGCGTCCTAAGTCCGTCAAGCTTCCGGCGGGATGAAAAACTGTTTTTT. Translating it yields CVLSPSSFRRDEKLFF.

This clone was seen once. The chain employs TRBV15 and TRBJ1-6, with 8 bases fitting TRBD1. Germline CDR1 LNHNV, CDR2 YYDKDF (reference sequence). The CDR3 runs to 21 residues. V gave up 1 base and J gave up 7 bases; unmatched junction bases: 21. The CDR3 sequence is CATSRVVLADRVFSSNSPLHF. The CDR3 DNA reads TGTGCCACCAGCAGAGTAGTTCTTGCGGACAGGGTGTTTTCTAGCAATTCACCCCTCCACTTT.

V is TRBV19 and J is TRBJ2-2; D gene ambiguous. The germline CDR1 and CDR2 sequences are LNHDA and SQIVND (reference sequence). The CDR3 runs to 15 residues. Trimming removed 5 bases from V and 4 bases from J, with 14 bases in between. Written as DNA, the CDR3 is TGTGCCAGTAGTCCCTCGTACACCTCCACCGGGGAGCTGTTTTTT. Protein product: CASSPSYTSTGELFF.